What follows are 2 T cell receptor beta chains derived from one specimen sequenced in a study of T cell responses to AZD1222 COVID-19 vaccine. Libraries were prepared by immunoSEQ multiplex PCR; TCRdb keeps only in-frame clonotypes and omits some of them. The sample records fewer than 150,000 clones, 75% to 90% being singletons. Source: peripheral blood, taken 28 days after the second AZD1222 dose. The origin of the receptors is an adult who received the AZD1222 COVID-19 vaccine.

This rearrangement joins TRBV16 to TRBJ1-5, with 7 bases identical to TRBD1. The junction had 6 bases not matched to a gene; V was cut back by 4 bases and J by 0 bases. Germline CDR1 and CDR2: KGHSY and FQNENV. This CDR3 comprises 16 residues. CDR3 DNA sequence: TGTGCCAGCAGCCTACAGGGGCGGGCTAGCAATCAGCCCCAGCATTTT. Encoded protein: CASSLQGRASNQPQHF.

The chain employs TRBV30 and TRBJ1-5; D is perhaps TRBD1 (5 bases). The germline V gene has CDR1 GTSNPN and CDR2 SVGIG (reference sequence). The CDR3 covers 15 residues. V was pared by 2 bases and J by 4 bases, with 15 bases between. The CDR3: CAWSLGPVRNQPQHF. The DNA of the CDR3 is TGTGCCTGGAGTTTGGGGCCAGTAAGAAATCAGCCCCAGCATTTT.